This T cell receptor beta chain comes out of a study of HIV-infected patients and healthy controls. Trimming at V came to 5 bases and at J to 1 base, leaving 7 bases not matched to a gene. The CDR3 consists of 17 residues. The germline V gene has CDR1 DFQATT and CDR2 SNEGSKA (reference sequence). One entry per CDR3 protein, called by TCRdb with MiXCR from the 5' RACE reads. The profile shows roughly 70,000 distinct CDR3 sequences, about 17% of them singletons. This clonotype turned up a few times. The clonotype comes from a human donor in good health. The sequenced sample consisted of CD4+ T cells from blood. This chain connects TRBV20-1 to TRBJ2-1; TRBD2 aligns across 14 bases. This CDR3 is CSAAGTSGSRSYNEQFF. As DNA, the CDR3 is TGCAGTGCTGCCGGGACTAGCGGGAGTCGGTCCTACAATGAGCAGTTCTTC.